The following is a TCR beta chain sequence with its context. The repertoire was sequenced with immunoSEQ multiplex PCR; TCRdb's copy has only in-frame clones and lacks some. The sample yields about 73,000 clones, roughly 80% seen once. The data were taken from a study of blood T cell repertoires in COVID-19. V lost 5 bases and J lost 5; bases outside the gene matches: 9. This CDR3 is built from 14 residues. The germline V gene encodes CDR1 SQVTM and CDR2 ANQGSEA. Specimen: peripheral blood. The J gene is TRBJ2-5, the V gene TRBV29-1; 9 nucleotides align to TRBD1. This TCR derives from a woman aged 55 to 70 with acute or convalescent COVID-19. CDR3 sequence reads: CSVLLGTGMETQYF. CDR3 nucleotide sequence: TGCAGCGTTCTCCTGGGGACAGGGATGGAGACCCAGTACTTC.